This T cell receptor beta chain was observed in a study of T-cell reconstitution after alpha-beta-depleted transplantation in children. Broader study findings: Counts and diversity of T cells one year after transplant came mostly from newly produced T cells.

Ten or more counts support this clonotype. The antigen is unknown. The TCRbeta library was prepared with unique molecular identifiers. TCRdb called the PCR reads again in MiXCR, with one record for every CDR3 protein. The sample carries about 200,000 distinct CDR3 sequences, about 7% recorded once. The CDR3 sequence is 13 residues long. CDR1 is ENHRY and CDR2 is SYGVKD in the germline V gene. V lost 8 bases and J lost 4, with 15 bases in between. Sequencing used PBMCs, obtained before TCRalphabeta/CD19-depleted stem cell transplant. The sequence derives from a boy between 2 and 10 years old with acute lymphoblastic leukemia, due to receive a stem cell transplant. V and J are TRBV10-3 and TRBJ2-7; TRBD2 might be the D (6 bases). The CDR3 here is CAIGSGYPYEQYF. As DNA, the CDR3 is TGTGCCATCGGCAGCGGGTACCCTTACGAGCAGTACTTC.